The rows below give T cell receptor beta chains drawn from one sample of a study of regulatory T cells in long-lasting Graves disease. In TCRdb, the multiplex PCR reads were re-called with MiXCR into one record per CDR3 protein. The sample yields 600,000 to 650,000 distinct CDR3 sequences, 15% to 20% seen once. These same records also appear under a second study, on T cells in Graves' hyperthyroidism and ophthalmopathy.

Sequenced here: peripheral blood mononuclear cells (PBMCs), sampled at new diagnosis, from a patient treated with antithyroid drugs. These receptors all stem from a woman aged 25 to 45 with Graves disease. The CDR3 runs from the conserved cysteine through the conserved F or W.

CDR3 length | J gene | V gene | CDR3 protein
15 | TRBJ2-7 | TRBV6-4 | CASSFSGDRSYEQYF
14 | TRBJ2-5 | TRBV2 | CASKDRGFAETQYF
14 | TRBJ2-7 | TRBV30 | CAWRTSGRGYEQYF
13 | TRBJ2-1 | TRBV20-1 | CSARRRGDNEQFF
18 | TRBJ2-7 | TRBV7-8 | CATGAVSGSLAAVGEQYF
19 | TRBJ2-6 | TRBV7-9 | CASSLPPRGALSGANVLTF
15 | TRBJ2-1 | TRBV30 | CAWKSGRGLYNEQFF
13 | TRBJ1-5 | TRBV29-1 | CSVSRGSNQPQHF
17 | TRBJ2-2 | TRBV5-1 | CASSPARERTNTGELFF
13 | TRBJ2-3 | TRBV24-1 | CATSDSTVGTQYF
13 | TRBJ2-5 | TRBV2 | CASRRQGVETQYF
15 | TRBJ1-2 | TRBV11-2 | CASSLDPRSHYGYTF
17 | TRBJ2-1 | TRBV5-1 | CASSLGLAGEGYNEQFF
14 | TRBJ2-7 | TRBV20-1 | CSVVSTDTFYEQYF
14 | TRBJ2-1 | TRBV27 | CASSHGLADNEQFF
16 | TRBJ2-1 | TRBV28 | CASSSRVITSYNEQFF
16 | TRBJ2-5 | TRBV7-8 | CASSLGRRLREETQYF
12 | TRBJ2-3 | TRBV20-1 | CSAGPHTDTQYF
13 | TRBJ1-1 | TRBV7-9 | CASSSNSHTEAFF
15 | TRBJ1-6 | TRBV27 | CASSFRGAYNSPLHF
15 | TRBJ2-7 | TRBV19 | CASSKDSRSSYEQYF
11 | TRBJ2-3 | TRBV28 | CASSFLDTQYF
15 | TRBJ2-5 | TRBV19 | CASSIGGVVQETQYF
11 | TRBJ1-1 | TRBV7-9 | CASGEGTEAFF
15 | TRBJ2-1 | TRBV11-2 | CASSHRDSSANEQFF
16 | TRBJ1-1 | TRBV6-1 | CASSRTGGTSHSRAFF
14 | TRBJ2-1 | TRBV6-2/TRBV6-3 | CASRIAGGLHERFF
15 | TRBJ2-1 | TRBV7-9 | CASSTAGTSDNEQFF
13 | TRBJ1-2 | TRBV12-3/TRBV12-4 | CASSFGGGRGYTF
12 | TRBJ2-2 | TRBV30 | CAWKTGAGELFF
10 | TRBJ1-2 | TRBV20-1 | CSAPGESYTF
12 | TRBJ1-1 | TRBV2 | CASMSKDTEAFF
17 | TRBJ1-4 | TRBV7-9 | CASSLASGGKTNEKLFF
15 | TRBJ1-5 | TRBV28 | CASNQIQGSYQPQHF
12 | TRBJ2-2 | TRBV19 | CASSIGLGELFF
14 | TRBJ1-5 | TRBV27 | CASSLFSNHQPQHF
14 | TRBJ1-5 | TRBV2 | CASSGQGGYQPQHF
16 | TRBJ2-3 | TRBV6-2/TRBV6-3 | CASSSNSIISTDTQYF
14 | TRBJ2-2 | TRBV27 | CASSLQTNTGELFF
15 | TRBJ2-3 | TRBV6-5 | CASSYSVYQEDTQYF
13 | TRBJ2-3 | TRBV19 | CASRLRAPDTQYF
15 | TRBJ1-2 | TRBV28 | CASRQPTGLTYGYTF
16 | TRBJ2-7 | TRBV7-3 | CASSPKGGVPFDEQYF
16 | TRBJ2-1 | TRBV6-1 | CAIRGGSGQAPNEQFF
15 | TRBJ2-1 | TRBV5-8 | CASSKIRGLNNEQFF
15 | TRBJ2-5 | TRBV7-9 | CASRSPGPPRETQYF
18 | TRBJ1-5 | TRBV6-6 | CASSYSTNLPGTNQPQHF
16 | TRBJ2-7 | TRBV27 | CASSLKVGSAGYEQYF
19 | TRBJ2-3 | TRBV7-2 | CASSSSRDRGSGATDTQYF
15 | TRBJ2-7 | TRBV5-1 | CASSLTPGQGNERYF